Here is one T cell receptor (beta chain) with its context. Antigen specificity is unknown. One end of the junction does not line up with germline, which may come from a read error. The data are from a study of cytomegalovirus exposure and HLA in healthy donors. Study as a whole: Among several hundred genotyped donors, 65% to 90% fell in the Caucasian-associated ancestry cluster.

As for the donors, each was a healthy bone marrow donor. PCR primers comprised 60 Vbeta and 13 Jbeta primers. TCRdb keeps only in-frame clones here, not all; method: immunoSEQ multiplex PCR. The table has some 110,000 clones, approximately 81% seen once. Study-level findings and limits: A later analysis found TCR association rates differed by HLA locus, highest for DRB1 and lowest for HLA-C.

This CDR3 is built from 12 residues. Per germline, CDR1 SGHRS and CDR2 YFSETQ. This receptor was obtained from a woman between 18 and 29 years old in good health and CMV-seropositive. Input material: PBMCs. V and J are TRBV5-1 and TRBJ1-4; 9 bases map to TRBD1. The CDR3 DNA sequence: TGCGCCAGCAGCGCCGGGACAGGGAAGGAGGTTTTT. This translates into CASSAGTGKEVF.